This T cell receptor (beta chain) was observed in a study of blood T cell repertoires in COVID-19. This CDR3 has 16 amino acids. Deletions cut 5 bases from V and 2 bases from J, with 16 bases between. From germline, CDR1 is KGHSH and CDR2 LQKENI. The repertoire was sequenced with immunoSEQ multiplex PCR; TCRdb's copy has only in-frame clones and lacks some. This sample has fewer than 200,000 clones, with approximately 82% found just once. This receptor was identified in a man aged 50-59 years who had recovered from COVID-19. Sequencing used PBMCs or T cells enriched from blood (not recorded which). The chain carries TRBV18 and TRBJ1-3, with a weak D call TRBD1 (6 bases). CDR3 coding DNA: TGTGCCAGCTCAACGGGCCAAACAGGGACTGGAAACACCATATATTTT. Its protein is CASSTGQTGTGNTIYF.